This TCR beta chain was sequenced in a study of CD8 T cells in Susac syndrome. Random hexamers were used to reverse transcribe the RNA input (roughly 0.5 to 1 ug). Coverage of TCR beta CDR3 amplification by immunoSEQ multiplex PCR extended to 54 Vbeta and 13 Jbeta. In TCRdb, the immunoSEQ multiplex PCR reads were re-called with MiXCR into one record per CDR3 protein. The sample lists 200,000 to 250,000 distinct CDR3 sequences; approximately 94% were seen once. This CDR3 comprises 14 residues. V is TRBV1 and J is TRBJ2-1. TRBV1 is tagged as a pseudogene. The clonotype comes from a human donor with Susac syndrome. Sequencing was performed on CD4+ T cells from PBMCs. CDR3 residues: CTSSQDTRSNEQFF. The CDR3 region has the DNA TGCACCAGCAGCCAAGATACCAGGAGCAATGAGCAGTTCTTC.